Given below is one TCR beta chain in context. Its antigen is not identified. The data belong to a study of identical twins. TCRdb ran MiXCR on the 5' RACE reads and lists one entry per CDR3 protein. The table includes 1.5 million to 2 million distinct CDR3 sequences, around 33% detected once. The CDR3 consists of 17 residues. Losses at the gene ends were 3 bases for V and 2 bases for J; bases not matched to a gene: 6. Germline CDR1 reads SEHNR; CDR2 reads FQNEAQ (reference sequence). Broader study findings: Carriage of fewer insertions was seen in abundant cord blood beta clonotypes, whereas memory repertoires showed none. Models predicted less out-of-frame TCR alpha sharing in monozygotic twins than was found. The analysis was cross-sectional rather than longitudinal within donors.

The rearrangement links TRBV7-9 to TRBJ2-3, with 12 bases lining up with TRBD2. This clonotype was sampled from a newborn girl in good health. Input material: cord blood. CDR3 sequence: CASSLWGLAGPTDTQYF. Written as DNA, the CDR3 is TGTGCCAGCAGCTTGTGGGGACTAGCGGGCCCCACAGATACGCAGTATTTT.